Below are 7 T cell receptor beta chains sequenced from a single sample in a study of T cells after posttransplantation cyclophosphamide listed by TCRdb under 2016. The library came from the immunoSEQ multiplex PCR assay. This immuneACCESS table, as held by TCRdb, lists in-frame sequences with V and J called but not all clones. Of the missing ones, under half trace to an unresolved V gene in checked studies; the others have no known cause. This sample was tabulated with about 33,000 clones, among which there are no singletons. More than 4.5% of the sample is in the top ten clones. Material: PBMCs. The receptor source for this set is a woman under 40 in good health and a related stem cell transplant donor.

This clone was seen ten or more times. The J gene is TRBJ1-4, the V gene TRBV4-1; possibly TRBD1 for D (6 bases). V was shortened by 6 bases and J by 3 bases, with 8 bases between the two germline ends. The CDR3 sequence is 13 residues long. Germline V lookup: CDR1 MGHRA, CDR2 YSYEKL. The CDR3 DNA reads TGCGCCAGCAGGCGGACAGCTAATGAAAAACTGTTTTTT. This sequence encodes CASRRTANEKLFF.

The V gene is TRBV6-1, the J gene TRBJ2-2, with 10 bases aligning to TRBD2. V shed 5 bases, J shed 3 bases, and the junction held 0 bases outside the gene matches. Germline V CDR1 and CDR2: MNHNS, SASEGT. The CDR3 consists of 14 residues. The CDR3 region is CASSTSGDTGELFF. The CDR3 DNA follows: TGTGCCAGCAGTACTAGCGGGGACACCGGGGAGCTGTTTTTT.

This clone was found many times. Written as DNA, the CDR3 is TGCGCCAGCAGCCACCAAGCGGGGGGGAGATCAGATACGCAGTATTTT. Translation gives CASSHQAGGRSDTQYF. V and J are TRBV4-3 and TRBJ2-3; the match to TRBD2 covers 10 bases. This CDR3 has 16 residues. The J segment lost 4 bases and the V segment lost 3 bases, leaving 7 bases of the junction unmatched. Germline V lookup: CDR1 LGHNA, CDR2 YSLEER.

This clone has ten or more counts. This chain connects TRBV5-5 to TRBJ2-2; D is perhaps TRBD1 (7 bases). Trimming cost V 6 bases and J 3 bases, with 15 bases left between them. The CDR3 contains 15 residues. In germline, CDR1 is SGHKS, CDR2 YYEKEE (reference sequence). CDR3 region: CASTPGGSYTGELFF. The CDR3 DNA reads TGTGCCAGCACCCCAGGGGGGTCTTACACCGGGGAGCTGTTTTTT.

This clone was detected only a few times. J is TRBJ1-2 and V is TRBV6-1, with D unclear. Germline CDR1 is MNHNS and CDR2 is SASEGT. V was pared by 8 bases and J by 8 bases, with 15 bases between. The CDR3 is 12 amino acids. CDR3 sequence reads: CASSKAAGGYTF. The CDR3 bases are TGTGCCAGCTCCAAAGCGGCGGGAGGCTACACCTTC.

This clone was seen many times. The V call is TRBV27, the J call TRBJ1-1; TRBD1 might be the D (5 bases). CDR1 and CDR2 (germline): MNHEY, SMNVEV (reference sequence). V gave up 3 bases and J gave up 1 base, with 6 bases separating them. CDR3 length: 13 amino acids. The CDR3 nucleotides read TGTGCCAGCAGTTTCGGGGGGAACACTGAAGCTTTCTTT. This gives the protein CASSFGGNTEAFF.

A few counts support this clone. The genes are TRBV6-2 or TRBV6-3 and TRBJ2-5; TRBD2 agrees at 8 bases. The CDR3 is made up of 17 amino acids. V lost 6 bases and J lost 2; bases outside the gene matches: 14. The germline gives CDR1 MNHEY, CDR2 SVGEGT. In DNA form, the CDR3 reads TGTGCCAGCAGAGACCCCTACGGGGGGGCCTGGCAAGAGACCCAGTACTTC. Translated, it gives CASRDPYGGAWQETQYF.